This is a list of T cell receptor beta chains from one sample in a study of response to subunit inactivated influenza vaccine. One entry per CDR3 protein, called by TCRdb with MiXCR from the RT-PCR reads. The table has around 750,000 distinct CDR3 sequences, around 21% seen once. Specimen: PBMCs from blood, collected 5 days after vaccination. Every receptor here comes from a middle-aged man who received an inactivated influenza vaccine. CDR3s include the opening cysteine and the closing phenylalanine or tryptophan. A D gene is named only where the DNA matches it firmly. Size tells how often a clone was seen (once, few, many) or the class of an expanded clone, and some rows leave it out.

CAIRDREETQYF	TGTGCCATCAGGGACAGGGAGGAGACCCAGTACTTC	NA	TRBV10-3	TRBJ2-5	TRBD1
CAITPGPKTGELFF	TGTGCCATCACTCCAGGCCCTAAAACCGGGGAGCTGTTTTTT	few	TRBV10-3	TRBJ2-2	NA
CSARLAYSYEQYF	TGCAGTGCTAGACTGGCGTATTCCTACGAGCAGTACTTC	NA	TRBV20-1	TRBJ2-7	NA
CASSGTGLYEQYF	TGTGCCAGCAGCGGGACAGGACTCTACGAGCAGTACTTC	NA	TRBV5-6	TRBJ2-7	TRBD1
CASSPTLWAGDLGEQYF	TGTGCCAGCAGCCCGACCCTTTGGGCAGGGGACCTGGGCGAGCAGTACTTC	once	TRBV5-5	TRBJ2-7	NA
CASSLFKLLAVSGNIQYF	TGTGCCAGCAGTTTATTTAAACTCCTAGCGGTCTCGGGGAACATTCAGTACTTC	few	TRBV28	TRBJ2-4	TRBD2
CASSPGTPETQYF	TGTGCCAGCAGTCCCGGGACTCCGGAGACCCAGTACTTC	NA	TRBV12-3/TRBV12-4	TRBJ2-5	NA
CASSESRRSYQETQYF	TGTGCCAGCAGTGAATCCAGACGATCTTACCAAGAGACCCAGTACTTC	NA	TRBV25-1	TRBJ2-5	NA
CASSLFPDQPQHF	TGCGCCAGCAGCTTGTTCCCGGATCAGCCCCAGCATTTT	many	TRBV5-1	TRBJ1-5	NA
CSAAPGSSYNEQFF	TGCAGTGCCGCCCCAGGGAGCTCCTACAATGAGCAGTTCTTC	NA	TRBV20-1	TRBJ2-1	NA
CSVWAPGGNEQFF	TGCAGCGTTTGGGCCCCGGGGGGGAATGAGCAGTTCTTC	few	TRBV29-1	TRBJ2-1	TRBD2
CASSFGTSGILAEQYF	TGCGCCAGCAGCTTCGGGACTAGCGGGATCCTCGCCGAGCAGTACTTC	NA	TRBV5-1	TRBJ2-7	TRBD2
CSASRLGLGETQYF	TGCAGTGCTAGCAGGCTGGGGCTGGGAGAGACCCAGTACTTC	few	TRBV20-1	TRBJ2-5	NA
CASTPGLSYNEQFF	TGTGCGTCGACCCCCGGACTCTCCTACAATGAGCAGTTCTTC	NA	TRBV11-3	TRBJ2-1	NA
CASSPGKSGQETQYF	TGTGCCAGCAGCCCCGGCAAAAGTGGCCAAGAGACCCAGTACTTC	many	TRBV7-2	TRBJ2-5	NA
CASSLGATTNTGELFF	TGCGCCAGCAGCTTGGGGGCAACTACGAACACCGGGGAGCTGTTTTTT	many	TRBV5-1	TRBJ2-2	NA
CASSETASEQYF	TGTGCCAGCAGTGAGACAGCCTCCGAGCAGTACTTC	NA	TRBV12-3/TRBV12-4	TRBJ2-7	NA
CASSLGGPGTQYF	TGTGCCAGCAGCTTAGGTGGCCCAGGAACGCAGTATTTT	NA	TRBV7-7	TRBJ2-3	NA
CATRPGRGYTEAFF	TGTGCCACCAGGCCCGGGCGGGGATACACTGAAGCTTTCTTT	NA	TRBV24-1	TRBJ1-1	NA
CASRIGSYNEQFF	TGCGCCAGCCGCATCGGGTCTTACAATGAGCAGTTCTTC	few	TRBV5-1	TRBJ2-1	NA
CSARDTSGRVQETQYF	TGCAGTGCTAGAGATACGAGCGGGAGGGTTCAAGAGACCCAGTACTTC	NA	TRBV20-1	TRBJ2-5	TRBD2
CASTDRLNTGELFF	TGTGCCAGTACCGACAGATTGAACACCGGGGAGCTGTTTTTT	once	TRBV19	TRBJ2-2	NA